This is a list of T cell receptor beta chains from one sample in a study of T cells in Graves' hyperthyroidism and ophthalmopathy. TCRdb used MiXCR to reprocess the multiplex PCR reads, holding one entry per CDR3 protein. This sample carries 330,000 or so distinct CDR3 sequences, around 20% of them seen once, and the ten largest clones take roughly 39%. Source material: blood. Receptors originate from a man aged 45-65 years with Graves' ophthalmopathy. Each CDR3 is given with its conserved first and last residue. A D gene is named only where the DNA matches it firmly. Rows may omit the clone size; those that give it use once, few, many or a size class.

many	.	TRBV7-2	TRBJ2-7	TGTGCCAGCAGCACACGGATTAGGGACGAGCAGTACTTC	CASSTRIRDEQYF
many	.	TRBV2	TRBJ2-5	TGTGCCAGCAGGGCCGACACACACGAGACCCAGTACTTC	CASRADTHETQYF
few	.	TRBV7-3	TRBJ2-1	.	CASSFSAVGTGSPGPFF
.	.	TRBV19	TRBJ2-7	TGTGCCAGTAGTATAGGGCCGGGGGACGGCTACGAGCAGTACTTC	CASSIGPGDGYEQYF
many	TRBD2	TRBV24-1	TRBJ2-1	TGTGCCACCAGTGATGTCCTAGCGGGAGTTGATGAGCAGTTCTTC	CATSDVLAGVDEQFF
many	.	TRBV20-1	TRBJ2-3	TGCAGTGCTAGGCGGAAGGCGCAGTATTTT	CSARRKAQYF
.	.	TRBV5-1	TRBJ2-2	TGCGCCAGCAGCAGTGGCCTTGGGCCAAAAGGCGGGGAGCTGTTTTTT	CASSSGLGPKGGELFF
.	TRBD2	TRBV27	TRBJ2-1	TGTGCCAGCAGAAGATCCGGGACTAGCGGCTACAATGAGCAGTTCTTC	CASRRSGTSGYNEQFF
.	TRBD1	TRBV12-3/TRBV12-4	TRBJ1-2	TGTGCCAGCAGTGGGGACAGGGGGCGCGATGGCTACACCTTC	CASSGDRGRDGYTF
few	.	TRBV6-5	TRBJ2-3	TGTGCCAGCAGTTACTCGATGTCGGGAGTGGGGTCAGATACGCAGTATTTT	CASSYSMSGVGSDTQYF
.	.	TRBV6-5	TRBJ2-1	TGTGCCAGCAGTTACTCGATCGGGATGGGAAATGAGCAGTTCTTC	CASSYSIGMGNEQFF
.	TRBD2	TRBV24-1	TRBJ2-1	TGTGCCACCAGTGATTCCGGGTATAGCGGGGCTGGGTATGAGCAGTTCTTC	CATSDSGYSGAGYEQFF
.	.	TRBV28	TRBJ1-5	TGTGCCAGCAGTTTATCCCAAGGGATTGGGAGAAGCAATCAGCCCCAGCATTTT	CASSLSQGIGRSNQPQHF
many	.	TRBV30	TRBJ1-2	TGTGCCTGCCAAACCGGACTGGGGAGCTACACCTTC	CACQTGLGSYTF
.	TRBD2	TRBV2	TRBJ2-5	TGTGCCAGCAGACCCCGGGACTACTCTCAAGAGACCCAGTACTTC	CASRPRDYSQETQYF
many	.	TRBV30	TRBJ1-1	TGTGCCTGGAGACGGGTGAACACTGAAGCTTTCTTT	CAWRRVNTEAFF
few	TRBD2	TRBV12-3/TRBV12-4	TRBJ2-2	TGTGCCAGCAGTTTAGAGGCGGGAGCAGACACCGGGGAGCTGTTTTTT	CASSLEAGADTGELFF
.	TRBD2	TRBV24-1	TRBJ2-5	TGTGCCACCAGTGGACTAGCGGAACAAGAGACCCAGTACTTC	CATSGLAEQETQYF
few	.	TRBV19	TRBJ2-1	TGTGCCAGTAGTGTCACTAGTGATGAGCAGTTCTTC	CASSVTSDEQFF
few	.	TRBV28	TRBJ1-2	TGTGCCAGCAGTTCAAACGGTGGCTACACCTTC	CASSSNGGYTF
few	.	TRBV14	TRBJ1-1	TGTGCCAGCAGCCACCTAGGGCGGGGGAACACTGAAGCTTTCTTT	CASSHLGRGNTEAFF
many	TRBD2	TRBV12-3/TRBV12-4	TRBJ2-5	TGTGCCAGCAGTTCTTTGGCGGGACTAGCGGGAGGAGGGCGAGAGACCCAGTACTTC	CASSSLAGLAGGGRETQYF
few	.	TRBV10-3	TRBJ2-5	TGTGCCATCAGTGAGTCGTCGGCAGGGCCAGAGACCCAGTACTTC	CAISESSAGPETQYF
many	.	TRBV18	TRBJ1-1	TGTGCCAGCTCACCATACGCAGGGACGACTGAAGCTTTCTTT	CASSPYAGTTEAFF
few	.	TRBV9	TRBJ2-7	TGTGCCAGCAGCGTAGCGGACGGCTCCTACGAGCAGTACTTC	CASSVADGSYEQYF
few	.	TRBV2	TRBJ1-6	TGTGCCAGCAGGACAGAAATGAGCTCCTATAATTCACCCCTCCACTTT	CASRTEMSSYNSPLHF
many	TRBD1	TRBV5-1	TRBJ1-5	TGCGCCAGCAGCGTGACAGGGGGCAATCAGCCCCAGCATTTT	CASSVTGGNQPQHF
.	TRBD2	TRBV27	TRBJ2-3	TGTGCCAGCACCCTCATGGGGCGGGAGATAGATACGCAGTATTTT	CASTLMGREIDTQYF
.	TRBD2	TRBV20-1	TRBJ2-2	TGCAGTGCTAGAGCCTCACTAGCGGGGGCCCCTCCTAGGACCGGGGAGCTGTTTTTT	CSARASLAGAPPRTGELFF
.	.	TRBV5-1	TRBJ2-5	TGCGCCAGCAGCCCCGGGACACTCAAAGAGACCCAGTACTTC	CASSPGTLKETQYF
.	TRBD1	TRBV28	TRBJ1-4	TGTGCCAGCAGGCCAGGGACAGGGGATGAAAAACTGTTTTTT	CASRPGTGDEKLFF
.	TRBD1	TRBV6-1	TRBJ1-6	TGTGCCAGCAGTAACAACAGGGGTCGCGATTCACCCCTCCACTTT	CASSNNRGRDSPLHF
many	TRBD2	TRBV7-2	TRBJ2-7	TGTGCCAGCAGCTTACAGCCTGTCGGGGGGGACGAGCAGTACTTC	CASSLQPVGGDEQYF
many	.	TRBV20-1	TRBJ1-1	TGCAGTGCTACCGAGGGCAGACTGAACACTGAAGCTTTCTTT	CSATEGRLNTEAFF
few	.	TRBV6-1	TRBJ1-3	TGTGCCAGCGCGACAGACTTGACTGGAAACACCATATATTTT	CASATDLTGNTIYF
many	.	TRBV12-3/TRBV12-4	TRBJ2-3	TGTGCCAGCAGTTTAGCGGGAAGTCGCCGGGATACGCAGTATTTT	CASSLAGSRRDTQYF